The source of this T cell receptor beta chain is a study of blood T cell repertoires in COVID-19. The CDR3 is 15 amino acids. V was pared by 4 bases and J by 3 bases, with 15 bases between. Germline V CDR1 and CDR2: MNHEY, SVGAGI. Followed longitudinally, the Seattle patients had been enrolled during active infection. The assay was immunoSEQ multiplex PCR, and TCRdb's table has in-frame clones only and misses some. The repertoire holds approximately 180,000 clones, with approximately 87% as singletons. The sequence came from a woman aged 70 to 79 with COVID-19, enrolled during active disease. Sequencing input: peripheral blood. The chain uses TRBV6-5 and TRBJ1-1; D may be TRBD1 (5 bases). The CDR3 spells CASSSTPDTYTEAFF. The CDR3 region has the DNA TGTGCCAGCAGTTCCACCCCGGACACATACACTGAAGCTTTCTTT.